This paragraph reports one TCR beta chain. These data belong to a study of PD-L1 blockade in urothelial cancer. Study as a whole: Men with urothelial cancer arising in the bladder made up about 90% of the roughly 29 patients.

This CDR3 has 15 residues. Trimming cost V 3 bases and J 2 bases, with 8 bases left between them. Germline V lookup: CDR1 KGHSH, CDR2 LQKENI. Measured with immunoSEQ multiplex PCR; TCRdb has only the in-frame clones, and not every one. The sample has roughly 110,000 clones, around 93% seen once; the top ten hold around 4%. The time point: peripheral blood 6 weeks after treatment start. The chain couples TRBV18 to TRBJ1-6; weak D call: TRBD1 (5 bases). The TCR was taken from a man aged 60-69 years with urothelial cancer. The sample here was PBMCs, taken around atezolizumab (anti-PD-L1) treatment. The CDR3 nucleotides read TGTGCCAGCTCACCTGGGGCGACCTATAATTCACCCCTCCACTTT. Translating gives CASSPGATYNSPLHF. Full variable domain (remainder filled in from reference TRBV18 and TRBJ1-6): NAGVMQNPRHLVRRRGQEARLRCSPMKGHSHVYWYRQLPEEGLKFMVYLQKENIIDESGMPKERFSAEFPKEGPSILRIQQVVRGDSAAYFCASSPGATYNSPLHFGNGTRLTVT.